Listed below are T cell receptor beta chains from one sample, sequenced in a study of beta chain features in type 1 diabetes. Clones were sequenced by immunoSEQ multiplex PCR, and TCRdb holds only the in-frame ones, with some missing. This table has around 650,000 clones, around 12% appearing once. The sequenced sample was naive CD4+ T cells from blood. These receptors were obtained from a man between 25 and 39 years old with type 1 diabetes. Both conserved end residues are part of each CDR3. The D gene is left open where the match is weak. The size of a clone is reported for some rows only, either as once, few or many, or as a class for expanded clones.

v_gene: TRBV5-4
len: 13
abundance: -
j_gene: TRBJ2-5
d_gene: TRBD1
CDR3aa: CASSLGQQETQYF
CDR3nt: TGTGCCAGCAGCCTGGGACAGCAAGAGACCCAGTACTTC

v_gene: TRBV2
len: 13
abundance: -
j_gene: TRBJ1-1
d_gene: -
CDR3aa: CASSAGMGTEAFF
CDR3nt: TGTGCCAGCAGTGCAGGGATGGGGACTGAAGCTTTCTTT

v_gene: TRBV18
len: 13
abundance: few
j_gene: TRBJ1-6
d_gene: -
CDR3aa: CASSSDSNSPLHF
CDR3nt: TGTGCCAGCTCGTCGGACAGCAATTCACCCCTCCACTTT

v_gene: TRBV6-5
len: 15
abundance: few
j_gene: TRBJ1-5
d_gene: TRBD1
CDR3aa: CASSYSGTGDQPQHF
CDR3nt: TGTGCCAGCAGTTACTCCGGGACAGGGGATCAGCCCCAGCATTTT

v_gene: TRBV28
len: 13
abundance: -
j_gene: TRBJ2-4
d_gene: -
CDR3aa: CASSFWASDIQYF
CDR3nt: TGTGCCAGCAGTTTTTGGGCAAGCGACATTCAGTACTTC

v_gene: TRBV9
len: 14
abundance: -
j_gene: TRBJ1-3
d_gene: -
CDR3aa: CASSVAPSGNTIYF
CDR3nt: TGTGCCAGCAGCGTAGCCCCCTCTGGAAACACCATATATTTT

v_gene: TRBV5-4
len: 15
abundance: -
j_gene: TRBJ2-3
d_gene: -
CDR3aa: CASSFSGSRTDTQYF
CDR3nt: TGTGCCAGCAGCTTTAGCGGATCCCGCACAGATACGCAGTATTTT

v_gene: TRBV6-5
len: 15
abundance: few
j_gene: TRBJ1-5
d_gene: -
CDR3aa: CASSPGGSPVQPQHF
CDR3nt: TGTGCCAGCAGCCCGGGGGGCTCTCCCGTTCAGCCCCAGCATTTT

v_gene: TRBV7-2
len: 13
abundance: -
j_gene: TRBJ1-2
d_gene: -
CDR3aa: CASSPGRNYGYTF
CDR3nt: TGTGCCAGCAGCCCGGGGCGGAACTATGGCTACACCTTC

v_gene: TRBV6-5
len: 14
abundance: -
j_gene: TRBJ1-4
d_gene: -
CDR3aa: CASSYEPTNEKLFF
CDR3nt: TGTGCCAGCAGTTACGAGCCAACTAATGAAAAACTGTTTTTT

v_gene: TRBV7-2
len: 14
abundance: few
j_gene: TRBJ2-7
d_gene: -
CDR3aa: CASSPGGSSYEQYF
CDR3nt: TGTGCCAGCAGCCCCGGGGGAAGCTCCTACGAGCAGTACTTC

v_gene: TRBV2
len: 16
abundance: -
j_gene: TRBJ2-5
d_gene: -
CDR3aa: CASSEGLTGWQETQYF
CDR3nt: TGTGCCAGCAGTGAGGGCCTAACAGGGTGGCAAGAGACCCAGTACTTC

v_gene: TRBV29-1
len: 14
abundance: -
j_gene: TRBJ2-5
d_gene: TRBD1
CDR3aa: CSVRGQGAGETQYF
CDR3nt: TGCAGCGTCAGGGGACAGGGGGCGGGAGAGACCCAGTACTTC

v_gene: TRBV6-1
len: 14
abundance: few
j_gene: TRBJ2-5
d_gene: -
CDR3aa: CASSVFIELETQYF
CDR3nt: TGTGCCAGCAGCGTCTTTATAGAATTGGAGACCCAGTACTTC

v_gene: TRBV5-4
len: 15
abundance: -
j_gene: TRBJ1-6
d_gene: TRBD1
CDR3aa: CASSLGQGNNSPLHF
CDR3nt: TGTGCCAGCAGTCTTGGACAGGGGAATAATTCACCCCTCCACTTT

v_gene: TRBV6-7
len: 15
abundance: -
j_gene: TRBJ1-1
d_gene: -
CDR3aa: CASSYGGRDGPEAFF
CDR3nt: TGTGCCAGCAGTTACGGAGGCAGGGATGGACCTGAAGCTTTCTTT

v_gene: TRBV7-2
len: 14
abundance: -
j_gene: TRBJ2-1
d_gene: TRBD2
CDR3aa: CASSLVLAGNEQFF
CDR3nt: TGTGCCAGCAGCTTAGTTTTAGCGGGCAATGAGCAGTTCTTC